This TCR beta chain came from a study of cytomegalovirus exposure and HLA in healthy donors. The CDR3 is made up of 14 amino acids. The ends lost 6 bases at V and 5 bases at J; junction bases unmatched: 7. Germline-derived CDR1 and CDR2 are SNHLY and FYNNEI. Produced via immunoSEQ multiplex PCR; TCRdb's table is partial and in-frame only. The table includes approximately 160,000 clones, under 95% detected once. This TCR derives from a woman aged 18-29 years in good health and CMV-seropositive. Sequenced sample: PBMCs. J is TRBJ1-3 and V is TRBV2, with 7 bases aligning to TRBD1. CDR3 nucleotide sequence: TGTGCCAGCAGGGCCGGGGACAGCAGAAACACCATATATTTT. Its translation: CASRAGDSRNTIYF.